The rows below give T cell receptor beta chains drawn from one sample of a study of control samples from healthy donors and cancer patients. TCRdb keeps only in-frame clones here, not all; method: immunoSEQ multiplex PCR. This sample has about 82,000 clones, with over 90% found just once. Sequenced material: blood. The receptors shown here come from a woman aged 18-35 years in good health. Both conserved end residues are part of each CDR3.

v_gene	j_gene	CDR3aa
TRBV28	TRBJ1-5	CASSPGTGLASQPQHF
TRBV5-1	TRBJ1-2	CASSLRGQGPHDGYTF
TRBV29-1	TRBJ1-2	CSVEDTTGFYGYTF
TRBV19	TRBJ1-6	CASSIWRTVNENSPLHF
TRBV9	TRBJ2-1	CASSVAGGPSNEQFF
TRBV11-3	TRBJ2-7	CASSPGPSYEQYF
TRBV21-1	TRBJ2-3	CASSRGQSTDTQYF
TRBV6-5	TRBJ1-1	CAGKRGSEAFF
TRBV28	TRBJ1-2	CASTLASQSGGYTF
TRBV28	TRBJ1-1	CASSLIFQGAGTEAFF
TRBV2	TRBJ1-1	CASSSRTGGNTEAFF
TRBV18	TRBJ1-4	CASSPETDYEKLFF
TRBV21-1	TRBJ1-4	CASSKEEGVEKLFF
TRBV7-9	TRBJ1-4	CASSARDRASEKLFF
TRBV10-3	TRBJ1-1	CAISGEGNTEAFF
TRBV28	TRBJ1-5	CASTYTGGRWRQPQHF
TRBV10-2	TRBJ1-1	CASSEIRGLGNTEAFF
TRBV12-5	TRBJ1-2	CASGTPGQGLYGYTF
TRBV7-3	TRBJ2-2	CASSLKKGTGELFF
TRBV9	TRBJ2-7	CASSAYQYGYEQYF